This TCR beta chain derives from a study of blood T cell repertoires in COVID-19 (dated by TCRdb to the early 2020s). Study-wide context: Collaborator samples came from the United States, Italy and Spain and covered acute and convalescent phases of COVID-19. A de-identified subject ID, COVID-19 status, age in years and sex were almost always included in the sample metadata. The material from the prospective study consisted of cDNA or gDNA derived from T cells, B-cell-depleted T cells, or PBMCs. Deeply sampled blood TCRbeta repertoires from subjects exposed to, actively infected with, or recovered from COVID-19 were included in the dataset. Samples came from the ongoing ImmuneRACE study (first 160 participants) plus 1,254 subjects from 6 global collaborators. The repertoires were released in a freely available public database meant as a resource for research on the immune response to SARS-CoV-2. Where available, HLA class I and class II types were taken from metadata supplied by the sample provider and were not determined by assay-based typing. What the study reported, not specific to this receptor: The quantity of clinical and demographic metadata differed by source and by participant and was supplied without curation.

Sequences MNHEY (CDR1) and SVGEGT (CDR2) are obtained from the germline V gene. The CDR3 sequence holds 17 residues, the cysteine and phenylalanine included. Only the CDR3 portion is preserved as DNA: 51 bases, with reading frame beginning at the first base. Germline trimming amounts to 6 bases on V and 2 bases on J, with 16 as the count of junction bases outside the gene matches. TCRbeta CDR3 regions were amplified from genomic DNA by means of the immunoSEQ Assay, a bias-controlled multiplex PCR. For the original study's pipeline: The number of nucleated cells in each sample was estimated by amplification of reference gene primers within the assay. To quantify the absolute abundance of each unique TCRbeta CDR3 rearrangement, sequence reads were collapsed and filtered. For each sample, productive Simpson clonality was calculated as the square root of Simpson's diversity index across productive rearrangements. The source is immuneACCESS, and TCRdb retained only in-frame sequences with V and J called. Part of the clones is not carried over; for the studies checked, unresolved V genes explain less than half of this, and the remainder is unexplained. The V and J calls and clone size are taken from that table; D and trimming were inferred from the DNA. The sample table holds more than 65,000 clones, of which over 75% were seen once. The leading ten clones occupy 6.6% of the sample.

About this clone itself: Its antigen remains unidentified. No much larger clonotype is one base removed from it; base qualities were not supplied.

Each collaborating institution followed its own protocols to collect whole blood in K2EDTA tubes. For TCRbeta analysis, collaborators shipped samples in one of three forms: frozen whole blood, isolated PBMCs, or DNA extracted from either of those sample types. Recombination joined TRBV6-2 or TRBV6-3 with TRBJ2-7; the junction holds 7 bases that match TRBD2. The sequence was collected from a man aged 50-60 years with active COVID-19. Source material: peripheral blood. The DNA sequence is given as TGTGCCAGCAGCCCTAAGATTTCATGGGAGGGCCCCTACGAGCAGTACTTC. Its protein reads: CASSPKISWEGPYEQYF.